Following are 14 T cell receptor beta chains from one sample sequenced in a study of blood T cells in healthy people across ages. The authors ran a second PCR of 7 to 11 cycles using a sample-barcoded 5' primer and a J-beta primer mix. TCRdb processed the 5' RACE reads anew with MiXCR; each CDR3 protein has one entry. The sample has fewer than 2 million distinct CDR3 sequences, roughly two fifths seen once. The sequencing input was blood. These receptors all stem from a human donor in good health.

The V and J genes are TRBV7-2 and TRBJ2-7; D might be TRBD1 (7 bases). Germline loops: CDR1 SGHTA, CDR2 FQGNSA. This CDR3 contains 14 residues. Trimming took off 7 bases at V and 6 bases at J, with 19 bases between the two ends. CDR3 nucleotide sequence: TGTGCCAGCACCGACCGGCAGGGGGGCCTCGAGCAGTACTTC. It encodes CASTDRQGGLEQYF.

J is TRBJ2-7 and V is TRBV11-3; 7 bases line up with TRBD2. Germline V gives CDR1 SGHNT, CDR2 YENEEA. V lost 3 bases to trimming and J lost 4 bases; unmatched junction nucleotides: 9. This CDR3 is 15 amino acids long. The CDR3 spells CASSLGSGVVYEQYF. Here the CDR3 DNA reads TGTGCCAGCAGCTTGGGCAGCGGGGTGGTGTACGAGCAGTACTTC. Drawing the rest from reference TRBV11-3 and TRBJ2-7, the complete variable domain is EAGVVQSPRYKIIEKKQPVAFWCNPISGHNTLYWYLQNLGQGPELLIRYENEEAVDDSQLPKDRFSAERLKGVDSTLKIQPAELGDSAVYLCASSLGSGVVYEQYFGPGTRLTVT.

This chain joins TRBV7-2 and TRBJ1-3; perhaps TRBD1 as D (6 bases). CDR1 and CDR2 (germline): SGHTA, FQGNSA. V was trimmed by 2 bases and J by 0 bases, leaving 11 bases between them. CDR3 length: 16 amino acids. The CDR3 DNA reads as TGTGCCAGCAGCTTATGGACAGTCCCCTCTGGAAACACCATATATTTT. Protein sequence: CASSLWTVPSGNTIYF.

This clonotype is a singleton in its sample. One end of the junction is discordant with germline, which a read error may explain. This rearrangement joins TRBV3-1 to TRBJ2-2, with a possible D match to TRBD1 (6 bases). Germline-derived CDR1 and CDR2 are LGHDT and YNNKEL (reference sequence). This CDR3 has 16 amino acids. The CDR3 spells CASSQTWGLLTGELVF. CDR3 DNA: TGTGCCAGCAGCCAGACTTGGGGGCTCCTCACCGGGGAGCTGGTTTTT.

This clonotype was observed a handful of times. This chain joins TRBV9 and TRBJ2-1; D possibly uses TRBD1 or TRBD2 (5 bases each). The CDR3 contains 14 residues. CDR1 and CDR2 from the germline V gene are SGDLS and YYNGEE. Trimming stripped 3 bases from V and 7 bases from J, with 14 bases between. The CDR3 protein is CASSAVGVWNEQFF. CDR3 sequence (DNA): TGTGCCAGCAGCGCAGTGGGGGTTTGGAATGAGCAGTTCTTC.

The V call is TRBV2, the J call TRBJ2-1; the D gene is possibly TRBD2 (5 bases). CDR3 length: 18 amino acids. The V end was cut by 0 bases, the J end by 0 bases, with 15 bases between. Germline V gene data show CDR1 as SNHLY and CDR2 as FYNNEI. The CDR3 region is CASSEAFASSSSYNEQFF. CDR3 coding DNA: TGTGCCAGCAGTGAAGCGTTTGCTAGCTCGAGCTCCTACAATGAGCAGTTCTTC.

This CDR3 reads CASSQVHGSYEQYF. The CDR3 DNA follows: TGTGCCAGCAGCCAAGTTCACGGCTCCTACGAGCAGTACTTC. The chain employs TRBV14 and TRBJ2-7; D is unresolved. Deletions cut 1 base from V and 0 bases from J, with 7 bases between. Looked up from germline, CDR1 is SGHDN and CDR2 is FVKESK. The CDR3 totals 14 residues.

This clonotype was observed a handful of times. This chain connects TRBV12-3 or TRBV12-4 to TRBJ1-5, with a weak D call TRBD1 (5 bases). CDR3 size: 19 residues. Trimming removed 5 bases at V and 0 bases at J, with 23 bases between. The CDR3 region is CASSPVWGRGFYSNQPQHF. The CDR3 nucleotides are TGTGCCAGCAGTCCAGTGTGGGGTAGGGGCTTTTATAGCAATCAGCCCCAGCATTTT.

A note on this clonotype: A much larger clone lies a single base off, so this may be a read error. V is TRBV7-3 and J is TRBJ2-1; no definite D call. With the DNA end fitting TRBJ2-7 better, the J assignment may be wrong. CDR3 length: 16 residues. Germline assignment: CDR1 SGHTA and CDR2 FQGTGA. This CDR3 is CASSLTYQFSYNEQYF. The CDR3 DNA sequence: TGTGCCAGCAGCTTAACGTATCAGTTCTCCTACAATGAGCAGTACTTC.

In this sample, this clonotype turned up once. The junction shows a germline mismatch at one end, possibly a read error. The rearrangement joins TRBV12-3 or TRBV12-4 to TRBJ2-1, with D possibly TRBD1 on 5 matching bases. CDR3 length: 14 amino acids. The DNA of the CDR3 is TGTGCCAGCAGTAGGGGTAGCTCCGACAATGAGCAGTTCTTC. It codes for CASSRGSSDNEQFF.

This clonotype occurred a few times. This chain links TRBV7-2 with TRBJ2-7; D ambiguous. The CDR3 loop spans 14 amino acids. V was cut by 2 bases and J by 0 bases, with 8 bases left in between. Germline assignment: CDR1 SGHTA and CDR2 FQGNSA. The CDR3 loop reads CASSLPARSYEQYF. The CDR3 nucleotides read TGTGCCAGCAGCTTACCCGCTCGCTCCTACGAGCAGTACTTC.

This clonotype was observed at least ten times. V and J are TRBV12-3 or TRBV12-4 and TRBJ2-1, with D perhaps being TRBD1 or TRBD2 (6 bases each). This CDR3 contains 11 residues. V was clipped by 5 bases and J by 8 bases, with 7 bases between them. The CDR3 sequence is CASSRGHEQFF. The CDR3 coding sequence is TGTGCCAGCAGTCGGGGGCATGAGCAGTTCTTC.

This clonotype was detected only a few times. This sequence joins TRBV12-3 or TRBV12-4 and TRBJ1-5, with D unresolved. With 9 bases removed from V and 9 bases from J, the gap between germline ends came to 18 bases. The CDR3 length is 13 residues. The CDR3 here is CASGEERNAPQHF. CDR3 bases: TGTGCCAGTGGGGAAGAGCGAAATGCGCCCCAGCATTTT.

The table lists this clonotype with a count of one. The chain links TRBV20-1 to TRBJ2-3; no clear D. Trimming took off 3 bases at V and 12 bases at J, with 13 bases between the two ends. There are 11 residues in the CDR3. Germline V gene lookup returns CDR1 DFQATT and CDR2 SNEGSKA (reference sequence). The CDR3 loop is CSASTPGGQYF. The CDR3 DNA follows: TGCAGTGCTAGTACCCCGGGTGGTCAGTATTTT.